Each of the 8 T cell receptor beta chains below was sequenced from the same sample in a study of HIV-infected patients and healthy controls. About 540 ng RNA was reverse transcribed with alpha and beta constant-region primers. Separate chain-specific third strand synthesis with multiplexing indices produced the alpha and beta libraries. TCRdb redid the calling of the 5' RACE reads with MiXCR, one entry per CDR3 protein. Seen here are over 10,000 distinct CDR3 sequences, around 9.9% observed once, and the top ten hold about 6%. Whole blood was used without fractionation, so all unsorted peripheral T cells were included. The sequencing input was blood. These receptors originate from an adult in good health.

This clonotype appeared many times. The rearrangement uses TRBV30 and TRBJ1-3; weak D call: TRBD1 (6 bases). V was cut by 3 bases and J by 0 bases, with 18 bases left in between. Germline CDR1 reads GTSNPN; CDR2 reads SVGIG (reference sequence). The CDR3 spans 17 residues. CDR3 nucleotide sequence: TGTGCCTGGAGCGAAGGCCTGACAGGACTCTCTGGAAACACCATATATTTT. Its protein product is CAWSEGLTGLSGNTIYF.

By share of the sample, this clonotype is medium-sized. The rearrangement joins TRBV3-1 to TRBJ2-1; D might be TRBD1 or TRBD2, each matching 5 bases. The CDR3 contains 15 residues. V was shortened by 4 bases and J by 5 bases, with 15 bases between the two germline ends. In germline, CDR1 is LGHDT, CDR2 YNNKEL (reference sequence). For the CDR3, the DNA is TGTGCCAGCAGCCCCCGGGACCTTAAACACAATGAGCAGTTCTTC. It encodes CASSPRDLKHNEQFF.

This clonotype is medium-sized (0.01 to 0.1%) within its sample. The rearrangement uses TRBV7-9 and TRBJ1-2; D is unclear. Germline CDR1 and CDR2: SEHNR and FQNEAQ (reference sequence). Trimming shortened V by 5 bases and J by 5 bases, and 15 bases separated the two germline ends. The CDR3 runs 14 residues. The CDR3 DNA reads TGTGCCAGCAGCCCCGGGTCCGAATTTTATGGCTACACCTTC. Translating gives CASSPGSEFYGYTF. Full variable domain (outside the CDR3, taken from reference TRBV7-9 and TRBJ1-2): DTGVSQNPRHKITKRGQNVTFRCDPISEHNRLYWYRQTLGQGPEFLTYFQNEAQLEKSRLLSDRFSAERPKGSFSTLEIQRTEQGDSAMYLCASSPGSEFYGYTFGSGTRLTVV.

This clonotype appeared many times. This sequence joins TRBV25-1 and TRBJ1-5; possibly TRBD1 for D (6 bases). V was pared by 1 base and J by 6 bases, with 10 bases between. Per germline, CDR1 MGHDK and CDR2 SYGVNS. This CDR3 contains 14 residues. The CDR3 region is CASSESGAFQPQHF. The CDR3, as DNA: TGTGCCAGCAGTGAATCGGGGGCGTTTCAGCCCCAGCATTTT.

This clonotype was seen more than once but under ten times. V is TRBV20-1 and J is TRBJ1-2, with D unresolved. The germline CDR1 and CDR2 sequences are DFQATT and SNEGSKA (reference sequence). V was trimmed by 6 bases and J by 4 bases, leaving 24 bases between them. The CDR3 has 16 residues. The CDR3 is CSAAPSDPKAGYGYTF. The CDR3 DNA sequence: TGCAGTGCCGCCCCGTCGGATCCGAAGGCGGGCTATGGCTACACCTTC.

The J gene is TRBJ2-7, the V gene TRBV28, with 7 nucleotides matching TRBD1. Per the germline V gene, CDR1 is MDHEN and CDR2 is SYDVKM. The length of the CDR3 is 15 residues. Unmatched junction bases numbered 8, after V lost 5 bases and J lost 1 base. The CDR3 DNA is TGTGCCAGCAGTCTAGGACAGGACCTGTCCTACGAGCAGTACTTC. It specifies CASSLGQDLSYEQYF.

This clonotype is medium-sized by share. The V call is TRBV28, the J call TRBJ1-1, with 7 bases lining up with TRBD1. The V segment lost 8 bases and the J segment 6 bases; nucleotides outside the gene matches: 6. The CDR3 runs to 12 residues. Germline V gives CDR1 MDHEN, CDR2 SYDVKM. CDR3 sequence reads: CASAGRGSEAFF. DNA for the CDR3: TGTGCCAGCGCCGGCAGGGGGTCTGAAGCTTTCTTT.

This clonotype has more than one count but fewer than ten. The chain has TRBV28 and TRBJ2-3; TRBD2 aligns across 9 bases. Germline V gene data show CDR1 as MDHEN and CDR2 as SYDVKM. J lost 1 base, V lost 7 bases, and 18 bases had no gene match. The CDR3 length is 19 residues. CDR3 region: CASKVVAGVSGVRTDTQYF. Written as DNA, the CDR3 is TGTGCCAGCAAGGTGGTAGCGGGAGTGTCGGGTGTACGCACAGATACGCAGTATTTT.